The sample holds a few counts of the clone carrying this T cell receptor (beta chain). What it recognizes is unknown. The data were taken from a study of T cells after yellow fever vaccination. This CDR3 is 14 amino acids long. Trimming removed 6 bases from V and 6 bases from J; junction bases left unmatched: 6. CDR1 is SNHLY and CDR2 is FYNNEI in the germline V gene. The study, taken as a whole, reports: Compared with primary, the secondary response was weaker and peaked at day 5, not 15. Clones that expanded after primary vaccination mostly reappeared after the booster (nearly 98% CD4, about 89% CD8).

The study made its TCR cDNA through 5'RACE template switching. That step introduced a universal primer site along with UMIs. Each CDR3 protein gets one entry after TCRdb re-called the 5' RACE reads with MiXCR. Among about 360,000 distinct CDR3 sequences, under 7.5% were seen once, and the ten largest hold approximately 16%. This clonotype was obtained from a man aged 25 to 40 who received the YFV17D yellow fever vaccine. The chain combines TRBV2 with TRBJ1-4, with 8 bases that match TRBD1. Sequencing was performed on PBMCs, taken 5 days after the yellow fever booster vaccination. The CDR3 loop is CASRGGQGYEKLFF. CDR3 coding DNA: TGTGCCAGCAGGGGTGGACAGGGATATGAAAAACTGTTTTTT. The complete variable domain, with remaining parts taken from reference TRBV2 and TRBJ1-4, reads EPEVTQTPSHQVTQMGQEVILRCVPISNHLYFYWYRQILGQKVEFLVSFYNNEISEKSEIFDDQFSVERPDGSNFTLKIRSTKLEDSAMYFCASRGGQGYEKLFFGSGTQLSVL.